These T cell receptor beta chains were read from a single sample in a study of T cell responses to AZD1222 COVID-19 vaccine. Some clones are missing from TCRdb's copy, which holds only in-frame ones; the method was immunoSEQ multiplex PCR. Of 95,000 to 150,000 clones detected, around 88% appear once; the ten largest clones hold over 4.5%. The sequencing here drew on peripheral blood, taken on day 0 of AZD1222 vaccination. The source of these receptors is an adult in good health. Each CDR3 is given without its conserved first and last residue.

TRBV11-2 | ASSLMGQAIRSGNTIY
TRBV29-1 | SVGEWGARNTIY
TRBV10-3 | ATKTGDYSNQPQH
TRBV6-2/TRBV6-3 | ASSYSTAWAGYT
TRBV28 | ASTSQGAGDEQY
TRBV10-3 | ATYTGRSNEKLF
TRBV18 | ASSPPGQGLGEQY
TRBV2 | ASSGDGYSNQPQH
TRBV28 | ASTPPGSRETQY
TRBV6-1 | ASSERAGVWYEQY
TRBV19 | ASSIEGFRGYT
TRBV6-2/TRBV6-3 | ASSSGAPETQY
TRBV7-9 | ASSLVGGQPQH
TRBV7-9 | ASSLWRNTEAF
TRBV7-2 | ATAARLAGEAQY
TRBV6-4 | ASSPSFQGAEGYT
TRBV9 | ASSVQGADGSPLH
TRBV5-4 | ASSPGLAGGEQY
TRBV28 | ASSKYAEPQH
TRBV6-1 | ASSEAGQGGSTGELF
TRBV5-4 | ASSVQIDTGELF
TRBV7-2 | ASRSPGGNYNEQF
TRBV29-1 | SVAMVFPGEKLF
TRBV5-1 | ASSLGAGSIGEQY
TRBV27 | ASSSQGRETQY
TRBV28 | ASRPGQESYGYT
TRBV5-6 | ASWGDFDYGYT
TRBV7-2 | ASSLQRGGLGELF
TRBV18 | ATSGGADLDSPLH
TRBV3-1/TRBV3-2 | ASSLGDTGELF
TRBV5-6 | ASSLPGNYGYT
TRBV12-5 | ASGPGSTDTQY
TRBV9 | ASSFSTGNTEAF
TRBV27 | ASSFRTSGTDTQY
TRBV27 | ASIQGWTGELF
TRBV5-8 | ASSPWGGDEQY
TRBV11-3 | ASSLGLTGVEEQY
TRBV5-1 | ASSSAQINEKLF
TRBV6-2/TRBV6-3 | ASSPGQGANQPQH
TRBV19 | ASSMGRASGANVLT
TRBV6-5 | ASSNPTGGGYT
TRBV7-2 | ASSWDRGYEQY
TRBV16 | ASSNGRGNQPQH